Below are 17 T cell receptor beta chains sequenced from a single sample in a study of blood T cell repertoires in COVID-19. TCRdb keeps only in-frame clones here, not all; method: immunoSEQ multiplex PCR. The sample has over 200,000 clones; 75% to 90% are singletons. Sequencing was performed on peripheral blood. Every receptor here comes from a man aged 25-45 years with COVID-19, enrolled during active disease.

CDR3 region: CASSFPLTGSTYGYTF. Here the CDR3 DNA reads TGTGCCAGCAGTTTCCCCCTGACAGGGAGTACCTATGGCTACACCTTC. V is TRBV28 and J is TRBJ1-2, with 7 bases lining up with TRBD1. CDR3 length: 16 amino acids. Germline V CDR1 and CDR2: MDHEN, SYDVKM. Trimming at V came to 3 bases and at J to 4 bases, leaving 11 bases not matched to a gene.

The rearrangement uses TRBV18 and TRBJ1-1; the match to TRBD1 covers 7 bases. CDR3 length: 13 amino acids. The junction had 5 bases not matched to a gene; V was cut back by 8 bases and J by 2 bases. Germline CDR1 is KGHSH and CDR2 is LQKENI. CDR3: CASLGTVNTEAFF. The CDR3 coding sequence is TGTGCCAGCCTGGGGACAGTCAACACTGAAGCTTTCTTT.

The CDR3 nucleotides are TGTGCCAGCTCACCGTCCCCACAGGTCAACACCGGGGAGCTGTTTTTT. Translating gives CASSPSPQVNTGELFF. The chain couples TRBV18 to TRBJ2-2; D might be TRBD1 (5 bases). Trimming shortened V by 3 bases and J by 2 bases, and 13 bases separated the two germline ends. Germline assignment: CDR1 KGHSH and CDR2 LQKENI. This CDR3 comprises 16 residues.

In nucleotides, the CDR3 is TGTGCCAGCAGTGGACTTTATTCGGGGGTCTATGGCTACACCTTC. Residues: CASSGLYSGVYGYTF. The chain employs TRBV25-1 and TRBJ1-2; D possibly corresponds to TRBD1 (5 bases). The V end lost 4 bases, the J end lost 4 bases, and 16 bases lay between the germline ends. There are 15 residues in the CDR3. Germline V gives CDR1 MGHDK, CDR2 SYGVNS.

The chain combines TRBV5-6 with TRBJ2-7, with D possibly matching TRBD2 (6 bases). Trimming removed 1 base from V and 4 bases from J, with 9 bases in between. Germline V gene data show CDR1 as SGHDT and CDR2 as YYEEEE. The length of the CDR3 is 13 residues. The CDR3 coding sequence is TGTGCCAGCAGCTTGTGGGACTTATACGAGCAGTACTTC. Translating it yields CASSLWDLYEQYF. The variable domain in full, completed from reference TRBV5-6 and TRBJ2-7, reads DAGVTQSPTHLIKTRGQQVTLRCSPKSGHDTVSWYQQALGQGPQFIFQYYEEEERQRGNFPDRFSGHQFPNYSSELNVNALLLGDSALYLCASSLWDLYEQYFGPGTRLTVT.

The chain carries TRBV7-3 and TRBJ2-1; possibly TRBD1 for D (7 bases). The length of the CDR3 is 16 residues. With 1 base removed from V and 9 bases from J, the gap between germline ends came to 19 bases. The germline V gene has CDR1 SGHTA and CDR2 FQGTGA. The CDR3 sequence: CASSLMGVGQGGEQFF. CDR3 bases: TGTGCCAGCAGCTTAATGGGTGTCGGCCAGGGGGGTGAGCAGTTCTTC.

The rearrangement joins TRBV10-3 to TRBJ1-1; 8 nucleotides line up with TRBD1. The germline gives CDR1 ENHRY, CDR2 SYGVKD. The CDR3 contains 14 residues. J lost 4 bases, V lost 1 base, and 2 bases had no gene match. The CDR3 sequence: CAISEFTGGTEAFF. In nucleotides, the CDR3 is TGTGCCATCAGTGAGTTTACAGGGGGCACTGAAGCTTTCTTT.

J is TRBJ2-1 and V is TRBV7-3; D gene uncertain. The CDR3 totals 12 residues. Germline assignment: CDR1 SGHTA and CDR2 FQGTGA. V dropped 4 bases and J dropped 5 bases, with 6 bases sitting between them. CDR3: CASSSADNEQFF. CDR3 sequence (DNA): TGTGCCAGCAGCTCCGCAGACAATGAGCAGTTCTTC. The full variable domain, its missing parts supplied by reference TRBV7-3 and TRBJ2-1, is GAGVSQTPSNKVTEKGKYVELRCDPISGHTALYWYRQSLGQGPEFLIYFQGTGAADDSGLPNDRFFAVRPEGSVSTLKIQRTERGDSAVYLCASSSADNEQFFGPGTRLTVL.

The rearrangement uses TRBV5-1 and TRBJ2-2, with D unclear. Trimming pared 0 bases from V and 2 bases from J, leaving 5 bases between. The CDR3 consists of 14 residues. In germline, CDR1 is SGHRS, CDR2 YFSETQ. CDR3 in amino acids: CASSLGANTGELFF. The CDR3 DNA reads TGCGCCAGCAGCTTGGGGGCCAACACCGGGGAGCTGTTTTTT.

V usage is TRBV27 and J usage is TRBJ2-3, with D possibly being TRBD1 (5 bases). CDR1 and CDR2 (germline): MNHEY, SMNVEV (reference sequence). V was cut by 6 bases and J by 2 bases, with 9 bases left in between. This CDR3 region has 13 residues. Written as DNA, the CDR3 is TGTGCCAGCAGACGACAGTTCACAGATACGCAGTATTTT. It encodes CASRRQFTDTQYF.

In its sample, this clone was seen a few times. The CDR3 DNA is TGTGCCAGCAGCGTAGGAAGTGGAGGGGGCGGCTTTAGGGGCTACACCTTC. It encodes CASSVGSGGGGFRGYTF. The chain has TRBV9 and TRBJ1-2; 7 nucleotides match TRBD1. The V gene end was trimmed by 0 bases and the J gene end by 8 bases; junction bases not matched to a gene: 16. Germline CDR1 and CDR2: SGDLS and YYNGEE. This CDR3 is built from 17 residues.

The V call is TRBV7-9, the J call TRBJ1-3; 9 bases are shared with TRBD1. V trimming: 6 bases; J trimming: 3 bases; junction bases outside the gene matches: 3. This CDR3 has 14 residues. The germline CDR1 and CDR2 sequences are SEHNR and FQNEAQ (reference sequence). The CDR3 reads CASSRQGDGNTIYF. In DNA, the CDR3 is TGTGCCAGCAGTCGACAGGGGGATGGAAACACCATATATTTT.

The chain uses TRBV7-3 and TRBJ1-1, with 7 bases matching TRBD1. This CDR3 contains 16 residues. CDR1 is SGHTA and CDR2 is FQGTGA in the germline V gene. The V and J ends lost 0 bases and 5 bases, in that order; junction bases with no gene match: 9. CDR3 sequence (DNA): TGTGCCAGCAGCTTAACCCCGACAGGGTCTTGGACTGAAGCTTTCTTT. Its translation: CASSLTPTGSWTEAFF.

V and J are TRBV28 and TRBJ2-1, with 9 bases aligning to TRBD1. This CDR3 spans 15 amino acids. Trimming at V came to 5 bases and at J to 8 bases, leaving 10 bases not matched to a gene. CDR1 and CDR2 from the germline V gene are MDHEN and SYDVKM. In DNA form, the CDR3 reads TGTGCCAGCAGTCCGGGGACAGGGAGAGGTTATGAGCAGTTCTTC. Its protein is CASSPGTGRGYEQFF.

The J gene is TRBJ1-2, the V gene TRBV3-1 (or the pseudogene TRBV3-2), with TRBD1 identical over 7 bases. This CDR3 is 14 amino acids long. The ends lost 3 bases at V and 3 bases at J; junction bases unmatched: 4. Looked up from germline, CDR1 is LGHDT and CDR2 is YNNKEL (reference sequence). The CDR3 DNA sequence: TGTGCCAGCAGCCAGACAACAGGGGACTATGGCTACACCTTC. It codes for CASSQTTGDYGYTF.

The rearrangement joins TRBV6-5 to TRBJ1-1; D ambiguous. Between the trimmed V and J ends, which lost 8 bases and 0 bases, there was a span of 16 bases. CDR3 size: 15 residues. Germline V gene lookup returns CDR1 MNHEY and CDR2 SVGAGI. Here the CDR3 DNA reads TGTGCCAGCCTAATAGCTAACACCATGAACACTGAAGCTTTCTTT. It is translated as CASLIANTMNTEAFF.

Here the CDR3 DNA reads TGCGCCAGCAGCCAAGTTGGACAGTTTTATGGCTACACCTTC. Translation gives CASSQVGQFYGYTF. The V and J genes are TRBV4-1 and TRBJ1-2, with a tentative D call TRBD1 (6 bases). The CDR3 is 14 residues long. The V and J ends lost 1 base and 5 bases respectively, with 11 bases between them. The germline V gene has CDR1 MGHRA and CDR2 YSYEKL.